Listed below are T cell receptor beta chains from one sample, sequenced in a study of shared clonotypes between healthy human individuals. TCRdb's table, derived via immunoSEQ multiplex PCR, lists solely in-frame clones and lacks some. Of around 2.1 million clones in the sample, around 93% are singletons; the top ten hold over 1.5%. Material for sequencing was naive CD8+ T cells from PBMCs. The receptors derive from a young man in good health. Some clones in this sample may be carry-over from other donors' samples. Each CDR3 is given with its conserved first and last residue. Fields, in order: D gene, J gene, V gene, clone size, CDR3 length, CDR3 protein, CDR3 DNA. A D gene is named only where the DNA matches it firmly. Rows may omit the clone size; those that give it use once, few, many or a size class.

TRBD2	TRBJ2-1	TRBV4-1	NA	17	CASSPEPGLAAYNEQFF	TGCGCCAGCAGCCCAGAACCGGGACTAGCGGCCTACAATGAGCAGTTCTTC
TRBD1	TRBJ1-1	TRBV4-3	few	14	CASSQGLGTVEAFF	TGCGCCAGCAGCCAAGGTTTAGGGACAGTTGAAGCTTTCTTT
TRBD2	TRBJ2-1	TRBV19	NA	14	CASSSVAGDDEQFF	TGTGCCAGTAGTAGTGTGGCGGGAGATGACGAGCAGTTCTTC
NA	TRBJ2-7	TRBV11-2	NA	15	CASSLRTQLAYEQYF	TGTGCCAGCAGCTTAAGGACCCAACTCGCCTACGAGCAGTACTTC
TRBD2	TRBJ2-2	TRBV2	few	17	CASSRLAGAPGTGELFF	TGTGCCAGCAGCCGACTAGCGGGAGCCCCTGGCACCGGGGAGCTGTTTTTT
NA	TRBJ2-2	TRBV13	NA	16	CASSFPGGVGTGELFF	TGTGCCAGCAGCTTCCCAGGAGGGGTAGGAACCGGGGAGCTGTTTTTT
NA	TRBJ2-1	TRBV7-9	NA	14	CASSLGASYNEQFF	TGTGCCAGTAGTCTAGGGGCCTCCTACAATGAGCAGTTCTTC
NA	TRBJ2-7	TRBV19	NA	13	CASSLYASHEQYF	TGTGCCAGTAGTTTATATGCAAGCCACGAGCAGTACTTC
TRBD1	TRBJ2-7	TRBV27	NA	13	CASRRQGLGEQYF	TGTGCCAGCAGACGACAGGGTTTGGGCGAGCAGTACTTC
NA	TRBJ2-7	TRBV27	NA	13	CASSLWSGNEQYF	TGTGCCAGCAGTTTATGGTCAGGGAACGAGCAGTACTTC
TRBD1	TRBJ2-1	TRBV7-9	once	15	CASREGDSVYNEQFF	TGTGCCAGCAGGGAAGGGGACAGCGTTTACAATGAGCAGTTCTTC
NA	TRBJ1-6	TRBV9	NA	15	CASSVVGNYNSPLHF	TGTGCCAGCAGCGTAGTGGGGAATTATAATTCACCCCTCCACTTT
TRBD1	TRBJ1-3	TRBV27	NA	15	CASSFLGQGANTIYF	TGTGCCAGCAGTTTCCTTGGACAGGGTGCAAACACCATATATTTT
NA	TRBJ2-3	TRBV5-4	NA	17	CASSGPPAGSSTDTQYF	TGTGCCAGCAGCGGGCCCCCAGCGGGTTCTAGCACAGATACGCAGTATTTT
NA	TRBJ1-1	TRBV7-9	NA	13	CASSPGGDTEAFF	TGTGCCAGCAGCCCCGGGGGCGACACTGAAGCTTTCTTT
NA	TRBJ2-7	TRBV27	NA	13	CASSLGSLYEQYF	TGTGCCAGCAGTTTGGGAAGCCTCTACGAGCAGTACTTC
NA	TRBJ2-4	TRBV13	NA	17	CASSLGPGWGAKNIQYF	TGTGCCAGCAGCTTAGGCCCAGGGTGGGGGGCCAAAAACATTCAGTACTTC
NA	TRBJ2-7	TRBV19	NA	12	CASSSNLYEQYF	TGTGCCAGTAGTTCAAACCTCTACGAGCAGTACTTC
TRBD2	TRBJ2-7	TRBV7-9	NA	15	CASSRIGRRGYEQYF	TGTGCCAGCAGCCGAATCGGGAGGAGGGGCTACGAGCAGTACTTC
NA	TRBJ2-1	TRBV9	NA	15	CASSVEGREPNEQFF	TGTGCCAGCAGCGTCGAGGGGCGGGAACCCAATGAGCAGTTCTTC
NA	TRBJ2-1	TRBV6-6	NA	13	CASSYLAGNEQFF	TGTGCCAGCAGTTACTTGGCGGGCAATGAGCAGTTCTTC
TRBD2	TRBJ2-2	TRBV2	NA	14	CASSALAATGELFF	TGTGCCAGCAGTGCACTAGCGGCCACCGGGGAGCTGTTTTTT
TRBD1	TRBJ2-7	TRBV9	NA	14	CASSVGTGLYEQYF	TGTGCCAGCAGCGTAGGGACAGGTCTATACGAGCAGTACTTC
NA	TRBJ2-7	TRBV4-1	NA	15	CASSRGPHQGYEQYF	TGCGCCAGCAGCCGAGGGCCGCACCAGGGCTACGAGCAGTACTTC
NA	TRBJ2-7	TRBV7-9	NA	15	CASSPRDGGSYEQYF	TGTGCCAGCAGCCCCCGGGACGGAGGCTCCTACGAGCAGTACTTC
NA	TRBJ2-5	TRBV7-9	NA	15	CASSLVGLEEETQYF	TGTGCCAGCAGCTTAGTCGGACTCGAGGAGGAGACCCAGTACTTC
TRBD2	TRBJ2-2	TRBV4-2	few	18	CASSQEGSGRPNTGELFF	TGTGCCAGCAGCCAAGAGGGGAGCGGGAGGCCCAACACCGGGGAGCTGTTTTTT
NA	TRBJ2-1	TRBV19	once	15	CASSIPRSSYNEQFF	TGTGCCAGTAGTATACCCCGGAGCTCCTACAATGAGCAGTTCTTC
TRBD2	TRBJ2-1	TRBV27	NA	16	CASSWSASGSRRGQFF	TGTGCCAGCAGTTGGTCGGCTAGCGGGAGTCGGAGGGGGCAGTTCTTC
NA	TRBJ2-2	TRBV9	NA	16	CASSVALQKRTGELFF	TGTGCCAGCAGCGTAGCTTTACAGAAAAGGACCGGGGAGCTGTTTTTT
NA	TRBJ2-7	TRBV6-1	NA	14	CASSEVQGPYEQYF	TGTGCCAGCAGTGAGGTTCAGGGACCCTACGAGCAGTACTTC
NA	TRBJ1-1	TRBV7-7	once	13	CASSARGDTEAFF	TGTGCCAGCAGCGCAAGGGGCGACACTGAAGCTTTCTTT
NA	TRBJ1-4	TRBV6-1	NA	15	CASRDRYSTNEKLFF	TGTGCCAGCAGGGACAGATATTCAACTAATGAAAAACTGTTTTTT
NA	TRBJ2-5	TRBV9	NA	13	CASRRTDQETQYF	TGTGCCAGCAGGAGGACAGACCAAGAGACCCAGTACTTC
TRBD1	TRBJ2-5	TRBV28	NA	15	CASSPRTGWGETQYF	TGTGCCAGCAGTCCCCGGACAGGTTGGGGAGAGACCCAGTACTTC
TRBD2	TRBJ2-5	TRBV12-5	NA	15	CASGLGSGSGETQYF	TGTGCTAGTGGTTTGGGTAGCGGGAGCGGGGAGACCCAGTACTTC
NA	TRBJ1-1	TRBV4-1	NA	18	CASSQDNSGHSFNTEAFF	TGCGCCAGCAGCCAAGATAACTCGGGACACTCCTTTAACACTGAAGCTTTCTTT
TRBD2	TRBJ2-7	TRBV11-2	NA	17	CASSLGPSASGGYEQYF	TGTGCCAGCAGCTTAGGCCCCTCGGCCAGCGGGGGCTACGAGCAGTACTTC
TRBD1	TRBJ2-2	TRBV29-1	once	18	CSVELPGTGGRLTGELFF	TGCAGCGTTGAGCTACCCGGGACAGGGGGCCGCTTAACCGGGGAGCTGTTTTTT
NA	TRBJ2-7	TRBV7-6	NA	12	CASSLALDEQYF	TGTGCCAGCAGCTTAGCGCTGGACGAGCAGTACTTC
NA	TRBJ2-1	TRBV19	NA	13	CASSWGSYNEQFF	TGTGCCAGTAGTTGGGGGTCCTACAATGAGCAGTTCTTC